This is a list of T cell receptor beta chains from one sample in a study of metastatic and nonmetastatic thyroid tumors. TCRdb re-called the PCR reads with MiXCR. The profile shows around 41,000 clones, roughly 27% of them singletons. Material: blood. The receptors stem from a male donor with papillary thyroid cancer or a benign thyroid nodule (not recorded which). Some clones in this sample may be carry-over from other donors' samples. Each CDR3 is given with its conserved first and last residue. Fields, in order: J gene, V gene, CDR3 protein.

j_gene: TRBJ2-6; v_gene: TRBV27; CDR3aa: CASGHTVANALTF
j_gene: TRBJ2-7; v_gene: TRBV11-1; CDR3aa: CASSATWTSGRNSYEQYF
j_gene: TRBJ1-4; v_gene: TRBV11-2; CDR3aa: CASSFGQGSNEKLFF
j_gene: TRBJ2-1; v_gene: TRBV15; CDR3aa: CATSVGGLSFTYNEQFF
j_gene: TRBJ2-5; v_gene: TRBV18; CDR3aa: CASSPEGGRRETQYF
j_gene: TRBJ1-6; v_gene: TRBV6-5; CDR3aa: CASSYSGQGGLPLHF
j_gene: TRBJ2-3; v_gene: TRBV3-1; CDR3aa: CASSQTSGRAGSDTQYF
j_gene: TRBJ2-2; v_gene: TRBV6-1; CDR3aa: CASSSSGSYNGELFF
j_gene: TRBJ2-6; v_gene: TRBV6-2/TRBV6-3; CDR3aa: CASSRGGSGANVLTF
j_gene: TRBJ2-3; v_gene: TRBV12-3/TRBV12-4; CDR3aa: CASSHPVGGTDTQYF
j_gene: TRBJ1-3; v_gene: TRBV9; CDR3aa: CASSVLDGSSGNTIYF
j_gene: TRBJ2-2; v_gene: TRBV10-3; CDR3aa: CATMKLSGGVNTGELFF
j_gene: TRBJ2-7; v_gene: TRBV19; CDR3aa: CASSIVGGVGEQYF
j_gene: TRBJ1-6; v_gene: TRBV14; CDR3aa: CASSWTVGNSPPHF
j_gene: TRBJ2-7; v_gene: TRBV19; CDR3aa: CASSIHRARSYEQYF
j_gene: TRBJ2-3; v_gene: TRBV7-8; CDR3aa: CASSRQGPDTQYF
j_gene: TRBJ2-3; v_gene: TRBV18; CDR3aa: CASSLSTRADTQYF
j_gene: TRBJ2-5; v_gene: TRBV20-1; CDR3aa: CSARVVGGVLETQYF
j_gene: TRBJ2-1; v_gene: TRBV28; CDR3aa: CASSLSGRAYEQFF
j_gene: TRBJ1-5; v_gene: TRBV6-1; CDR3aa: CASSEYMGYSNQPQHF
j_gene: TRBJ2-3; v_gene: TRBV15; CDR3aa: CATSFGTIGEADTQYF
j_gene: TRBJ2-7; v_gene: TRBV7-2; CDR3aa: CASSQQSGEFYEQYF
j_gene: TRBJ2-6; v_gene: TRBV19; CDR3aa: CASRGRGYGANVLTF
j_gene: TRBJ1-5; v_gene: TRBV10-2; CDR3aa: CASSGLPGQGNQPQHF
j_gene: TRBJ1-6; v_gene: TRBV6-5; CDR3aa: CASSYGGVGSYNSPLHF
j_gene: TRBJ1-1; v_gene: TRBV2; CDR3aa: CATEGPRRGAEAFF
j_gene: TRBJ2-5; v_gene: TRBV7-9; CDR3aa: CASSARDFQETQYF
j_gene: TRBJ1-2; v_gene: TRBV20-1; CDR3aa: CSARRGQGYTF
j_gene: TRBJ1-2; v_gene: TRBV6-1; CDR3aa: CASRRDRVGYTF
j_gene: TRBJ2-3; v_gene: TRBV20-1; CDR3aa: CSARRGRMKDTQYF
j_gene: TRBJ2-1; v_gene: TRBV19; CDR3aa: CASSSGLAGVEQFF
j_gene: TRBJ1-1; v_gene: TRBV29-1; CDR3aa: CSSLSGDTEAFF
j_gene: TRBJ2-1; v_gene: TRBV3-1; CDR3aa: CASSQDGPEAYNEQFF
j_gene: TRBJ2-7; v_gene: TRBV2; CDR3aa: CASSELNWVAGGSVEQYF
j_gene: TRBJ1-1; v_gene: TRBV2; CDR3aa: CASSEVWGRAEAFF